What follows are 14 T cell receptor beta chains derived from one specimen sequenced in a study of T cell responses to AZD1222 COVID-19 vaccine (dated by TCRdb to the early 2020s). Library preparation used the immunoSEQ multiplex PCR assay. TCRdb retrieved this table from immuneACCESS and kept in-frame rearrangements only. Not all clones are present; in checked studies, unresolved V genes account for under half, and no reason is known for the remainder. For this sample the table gives under 150,000 clones, of which roughly 92% were detected only once. The ten top clones hold roughly 1.6% of the sample. According to the study, the label for this sample's time point signals: about 28 days (+/-7) after the second vaccine dose. The material was peripheral blood, obtained 28 days after the second AZD1222 dose. All receptors derive from an adult who received the AZD1222 COVID-19 vaccine.

The chain uses TRBV6-6 and TRBJ1-6; no definite D call. The CDR3 is 14 residues long. CDR1 is MNHNY, CDR2 SVGAGI, per germline (reference sequence). V lost 6 bases and J 8 bases, leaving 14 bases between the germline ends. The CDR3 DNA reads as TGTGCCAGCAGCCTCGGGGTTGGGGATTCACCCCTCCACTTT. Its protein product is CASSLGVGDSPLHF.

This sequence joins TRBV27 and TRBJ1-1; a possible D gene is TRBD1 (5 bases). CDR1 MNHEY and CDR2 SMNVEV come from the germline V gene (reference sequence). The CDR3 covers 13 residues. V gave up 3 bases and J gave up 1 base, with 6 bases separating them. The CDR3 region is CASSFQGNTEAFF. DNA of the CDR3: TGTGCCAGCAGTTTTCAGGGGAACACTGAAGCTTTCTTT.

The chain uses TRBV7-2 and TRBJ1-4; no firm D call. The length of the CDR3 is 14 residues. The V end lost 2 bases, the J end lost 7 bases, and 11 bases lay between the germline ends. Per the germline V gene, CDR1 is SGHTA and CDR2 is FQGNSA. CDR3 bases: TGTGCCAGCAGCTTACCACCGGGGTCTGAAAAACTGTTTTTT. The encoded protein is CASSLPPGSEKLFF.

The chain employs TRBV24-1 and TRBJ2-5; a possible D gene is TRBD1 (6 bases). Between the trimmed V and J ends, which lost 1 base and 7 bases, there was a span of 15 bases. This CDR3 is 15 amino acids long. Germline CDR1 KGHDR, CDR2 SFDVKD. CDR3 DNA sequence: TGTGCCACCAGTGATTTTGGTCAGGGGAAGGGGACCCAGTACTTC. It is translated as CATSDFGQGKGTQYF.

The genes are TRBV19 and TRBJ2-7; D unresolved. V was pared by 5 bases and J by 7 bases, with 15 bases between. Germline values: CDR1 LNHDA, CDR2 SQIVND (reference sequence). The CDR3 length is 13 residues. CDR3 amino acids: CASSSVALREQYF. CDR3 DNA: TGTGCCAGTAGTTCCGTGGCCTTGCGGGAGCAGTACTTC. The whole variable domain, filled in from reference TRBV19 and TRBJ2-7, reads DGGITQSPKYLFRKEGQNVTLSCEQNLNHDAMYWYRQDPGQGLRLIYYSQIVNDFQKGDIAEGYSVSREKKESFPLTVTSAQKNPTAFYLCASSSVALREQYFGPGTRLTVT.

The chain recombines TRBV24-1 with TRBJ2-1; 12 bases fit TRBD2. Germline lookup yields CDR1 KGHDR and CDR2 SFDVKD. V lost 0 bases to trimming and J lost 6 bases; unmatched junction nucleotides: 5. This CDR3 is 17 amino acids long. CDR3 DNA sequence: TGTGCCACCAGTGATTTGCAACTAGCGGGAGGCACCAATGAGCAGTTCTTC. This codes for CATSDLQLAGGTNEQFF.

V gene TRBV4-1 combines with J gene TRBJ2-7; weak D call: TRBD2 (6 bases). Per the germline V gene, CDR1 is MGHRA and CDR2 is YSYEKL. V was pared by 0 bases and J by 1 base, with 10 bases between. CDR3 length: 15 residues. The CDR3 bases are TGCGCCAGCAGCCAAGAGGCTAGCGTGTCCTACGAGCAGTACTTC. Protein sequence: CASSQEASVSYEQYF.

The chain recombines TRBV20-1 with TRBJ2-7, with 8 nucleotides matching TRBD1. CDR1 and CDR2 (germline): DFQATT, SNEGSKA (reference sequence). The CDR3 extends over 12 amino acids. V lost 3 bases, J lost 5 bases, and 3 bases stayed unmatched. This CDR3 is CSASIRGHEQYF. The CDR3 nucleotides read TGCAGTGCTAGTATCAGGGGGCACGAGCAGTACTTC.

The V and J genes are TRBV27 and TRBJ2-7, with D tentatively TRBD2 (6 bases). The CDR3 is 15 amino acids. V was clipped by 6 bases and J by 5 bases, with 20 bases between them. Germline CDR1 is MNHEY and CDR2 is SMNVEV (reference sequence). CDR3 sequence (DNA): TGTGCCAGCAGGCCAACTGGCGGGGCCGGTAACGAGCAGTACTTC. Protein product: CASRPTGGAGNEQYF.

V gene TRBV15 combines with J gene TRBJ1-3; 11 nucleotides align to TRBD1. This CDR3 has 16 residues. V lost 0 bases and J lost 4; bases outside the gene matches: 2. Germline CDR1 reads LNHNV; CDR2 reads YYDKDF (reference sequence). CDR3 loop: CATSRDRTGGGNTIYF. The DNA for the CDR3 is TGTGCCACCAGCAGAGATCGGACAGGGGGCGGAAACACCATATATTTT.

Only a few counts were recorded for this clone. The chain has TRBV7-8 and TRBJ1-3; D is undetermined. The CDR3 runs 15 residues. V shed 2 bases and J shed 0 bases, with 8 bases lying between them. Germline loops: CDR1 SGHVS, CDR2 FQNEAQ. CDR3 sequence reads: CASSLIGNSGNTIYF. CDR3 nucleotides: TGTGCCAGCAGCTTAATCGGGAACTCTGGAAACACCATATATTTT.

CDR3: CASSLLTGTHVKGELFF. CDR3 nucleotides: TGTGCCAGCAGCTTACTCACCGGGACCCACGTTAAGGGGGAGCTGTTTTTT. The V gene is TRBV11-3, the J gene TRBJ2-2; D assignment may be TRBD1 or TRBD2 (5 bases each). The CDR3 sequence is 17 residues long. The ends were cut back, 2 bases at V and 8 bases at J, with 21 bases in the middle. Germline CDR1 reads SGHNT; CDR2 reads YENEEA.

The V gene is TRBV2, the J gene TRBJ2-6; the match to TRBD1 covers 11 bases. Unmatched junction bases numbered 5, after V lost 6 bases and J lost 1 base. The germline gives CDR1 SNHLY, CDR2 FYNNEI. The CDR3 is made up of 17 amino acids. CDR3 nucleotides: TGTGCCAGCAGGGGACAGGGGGTCCTTTCTGGGGCCAACGTCCTGACTTTC. Translated, it gives CASRGQGVLSGANVLTF. The variable domain in full, with the rest retrieved from reference TRBV2 and TRBJ2-6, is EPEVTQTPSHQVTQMGQEVILRCVPISNHLYFYWYRQILGQKVEFLVSFYNNEISEKSEIFDDQFSVERPDGSNFTLKIRSTKLEDSAMYFCASRGQGVLSGANVLTFGAGSRLTVL.

Only a few counts were recorded for this clone. DNA of the CDR3: TGCGCCAGCAGCCAAGAGGTCAGGGCTTTCGGAAACACCATATATTTT. It encodes CASSQEVRAFGNTIYF. The chain links TRBV4-1 to TRBJ1-3; perhaps TRBD1 as D (5 bases). Germline CDR1 is MGHRA and CDR2 is YSYEKL. The CDR3 length is 16 residues. V was clipped by 0 bases and J by 4 bases, with 13 bases between them.